The 12 T cell receptor beta chains below were found in one sample sequenced in a study of T cells in Graves' hyperthyroidism and ophthalmopathy. Template material for amplifying TCR beta CDR3 regions consisted of RNA transcripts. When the TCR CDR3 underwent first-round RT-PCR, the HTBI primer set was used. MiXCR, run by TCRdb on the multiplex PCR reads, gives a single entry per CDR3 protein. Found here are some 180,000 distinct CDR3 sequences, about a sixth of them singletons; the top ten hold 40% to 65%. The sample comprised blood. These receptors were taken from a woman aged 50 to 65 with Graves' hyperthyroidism.

This clonotype was counted ten times or more. CDR3 residues: CASSHLSGRSIYNEQFF. In DNA form, the CDR3 reads TGTGCCAGCAGCCACCTCAGCGGGAGAAGTATCTACAATGAGCAGTTCTTC. The V and J genes are TRBV12-3 or TRBV12-4 and TRBJ2-1; 8 bases map to TRBD2. This CDR3 is 17 amino acids long. The J segment lost 3 bases and the V segment lost 6 bases, leaving 13 bases of the junction unmatched.

This clonotype occurred many times. The rearrangement joins TRBV11-2 to TRBJ1-2; 8 bases are shared with TRBD1. This CDR3 spans 13 amino acids. V trimming: 5 bases; J trimming: 4 bases; junction bases outside the gene matches: 3. The germline CDR1 and CDR2 sequences are SGHAT and FQNNGV. The CDR3 DNA reads as TGTGCCAGCAGCCCCGGGACAGGCTATGGCTACACCTTC. As protein: CASSPGTGYGYTF.

This clonotype was counted many times. Its ends do not fully match the called genes, so a read error is possible. The V call is TRBV7-7, the J call TRBJ2-1; 11 nucleotides match TRBD2. Germline-derived CDR1 and CDR2 are SSHAT and FNYEAQ (reference sequence). The CDR3 runs 15 residues. The DNA for the CDR3 is TGTGCTAGCAGCGCGACTAGCGGGAATGGGAATGAGCAGTTCTTC. Its protein product is CASSATSGNGNEQFF.

J is TRBJ2-1 and V is TRBV7-8, with D tentatively TRBD1 (6 bases). The CDR3 runs to 17 residues. V was pared by 5 bases and J by 4 bases, with 21 bases between. From germline, CDR1 is SGHVS and CDR2 FQNEAQ. CDR3 bases: TGTGCCAGCAGCATCCCGGGGACATTAAGAGGGTACAATGAGCAGTTCTTC. Amino acid sequence: CASSIPGTLRGYNEQFF.

This clonotype has a handful of counts. The chain has TRBV7-9 and TRBJ2-7; the match to TRBD1 covers 9 bases. CDR1 is SEHNR and CDR2 is FQNEAQ in the germline V gene (reference sequence). After removal of 2 bases from V and 6 bases from J, the junction contained 5 bases not matched to a gene. This CDR3 spans 14 amino acids. CDR3 sequence (DNA): TGTGCCAGCAGCTTAACGGGACAGGGTGGCGAGCAGTACTTC. It specifies CASSLTGQGGEQYF.

The CDR3 here is CASSLGLVTGKNTEAFF. DNA of the CDR3: TGTGCCAGCAGCTTAGGCCTAGTGACAGGGAAAAACACTGAAGCTTTCTTT. This sequence joins TRBV13 and TRBJ1-1, with 7 bases identical to TRBD1. With V trimmed by 0 bases and J by 2 bases, 9 bases remained unmatched. This CDR3 spans 17 amino acids. From germline, CDR1 is PRHDT and CDR2 FYEKMQ (reference sequence).

This clonotype came up a few times. The genes are TRBV29-1 and TRBJ2-1; 10 bases are a match to TRBD2. The V segment lost 6 bases and the J segment 4 bases; nucleotides outside the gene matches: 6. Germline V gene data show CDR1 as SQVTM and CDR2 as ANQGSEA. This CDR3 is 14 amino acids long. The CDR3 sequence: CSVETSGSYNEQFF. DNA of the CDR3: TGCAGCGTCGAGACTAGCGGGTCTTACAATGAGCAGTTCTTC.

V gene TRBV4-1 combines with J gene TRBJ1-5; no clear D gene. Germline V gene sequence: CDR1 MGHRA, CDR2 YSYEKL. The CDR3 contains 14 residues. The V end lost 1 base, the J end lost 5 bases, and 9 bases lay between the germline ends. This chain's CDR3 is CASSQVGSDQPQHF. CDR3 in DNA: TGCGCCAGCAGCCAAGTTGGGTCGGATCAGCCCCAGCATTTT.

The table lists this clonotype with many counts. CDR3 bases: TGTGCCAGCAGGCCGAGGGAGGGGAGCAATCAGCCCCAGCATTTT. Translation gives CASRPREGSNQPQHF. The chain has TRBV6-1 and TRBJ1-5; possibly TRBD1 for D (5 bases). Germline V lookup: CDR1 MNHNS, CDR2 SASEGT. CDR3 size: 15 residues. V lost 6 bases and J lost 1, with 13 bases in between.

This clonotype was counted a few times. This may arise from a read error, as a much more abundant clone is one base away. The chain recombines TRBV20-1 with TRBJ2-1; D is unclear. The germline V gene has CDR1 DFQATT and CDR2 SNEGSKA (reference sequence). The CDR3 has 14 residues. The V and J ends lost 3 bases and 5 bases respectively, with 14 bases between them. Written as DNA, the CDR3 is TGCAGTGCTAGGAAGAGTAATTCGGACAATGAGCAGTTCTTC. This gives the protein CSARKSNSDNEQFF.

This clonotype was counted between two and nine times. The rearrangement uses TRBV6-1 and TRBJ1-1; TRBD1 agrees at 7 bases. Germline V lookup: CDR1 MNHNS, CDR2 SASEGT. Germline trimming cut 7 bases from V and 5 bases from J; bases unmatched to any gene: 10. This CDR3 has 14 amino acids. DNA for the CDR3: TGTGCCAGCATCTCCTCAGGGGGAGGGACTGAAGCTTTCTTT. Translation gives CASISSGGGTEAFF.

The table lists this clonotype with a few counts. The chain combines TRBV18 with TRBJ2-7, with 10 bases fitting TRBD2. V lost 3 bases and J lost 3; bases outside the gene matches: 8. The germline CDR1 and CDR2 sequences are KGHSH and LQKENI. The CDR3 totals 16 residues. The CDR3 DNA follows: TGTGCCAGCTCACCGTCCGGGACTAGCGAAGTCTACGAGCAGTACTTC. Translation: CASSPSGTSEVYEQYF.